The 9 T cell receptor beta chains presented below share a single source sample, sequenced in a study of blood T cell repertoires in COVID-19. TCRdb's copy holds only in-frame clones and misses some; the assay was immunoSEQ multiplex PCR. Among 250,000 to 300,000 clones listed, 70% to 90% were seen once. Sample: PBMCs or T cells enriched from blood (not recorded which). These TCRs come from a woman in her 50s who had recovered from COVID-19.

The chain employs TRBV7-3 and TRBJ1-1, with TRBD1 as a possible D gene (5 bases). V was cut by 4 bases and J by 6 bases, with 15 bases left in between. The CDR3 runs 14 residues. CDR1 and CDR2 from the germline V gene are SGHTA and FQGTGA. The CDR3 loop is CASSSGPGSAEAFF. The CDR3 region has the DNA TGTGCCAGCAGCTCCGGCCCAGGGTCCGCTGAAGCTTTCTTT.

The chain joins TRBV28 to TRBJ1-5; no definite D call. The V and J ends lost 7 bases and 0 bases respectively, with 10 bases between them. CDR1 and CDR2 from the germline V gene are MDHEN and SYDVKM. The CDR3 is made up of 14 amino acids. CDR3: CASNWGDSNQPQHF. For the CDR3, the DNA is TGTGCCAGCAATTGGGGAGATAGCAATCAGCCCCAGCATTTT. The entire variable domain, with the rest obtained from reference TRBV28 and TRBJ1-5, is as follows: DVKVTQSSRYLVKRTGEKVFLECVQDMDHENMFWYRQDPGLGLRLIYFSYDVKMKEKGDIPEGYSVSREKKERFSLILESASTNQTSMYLCASNWGDSNQPQHFGDGTRLSIL.

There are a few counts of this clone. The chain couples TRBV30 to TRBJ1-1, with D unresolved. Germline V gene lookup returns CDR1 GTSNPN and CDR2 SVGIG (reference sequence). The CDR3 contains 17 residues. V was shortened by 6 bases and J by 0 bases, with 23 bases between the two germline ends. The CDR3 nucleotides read TGTGCCTGCAAGAAAGGACTCCTCACGGTCATGAACACTGAAGCTTTCTTT. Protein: CACKKGLLTVMNTEAFF. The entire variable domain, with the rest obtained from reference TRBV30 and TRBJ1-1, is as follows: SQTIHQWPATLVQPVGSPLSLECTVEGTSNPNLYWYRQAAGRGLQLLFYSVGIGQISSEVPQNLSASRPQDRQFILSSKKLLLSDSGFYLCACKKGLLTVMNTEAFFGQGTRLTVV.

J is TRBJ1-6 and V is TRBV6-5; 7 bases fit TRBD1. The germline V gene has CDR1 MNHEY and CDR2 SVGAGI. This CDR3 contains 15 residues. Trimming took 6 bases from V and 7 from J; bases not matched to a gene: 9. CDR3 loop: CASRQTGALNSPLHF. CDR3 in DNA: TGTGCCAGCAGACAAACAGGGGCCTTAAATTCACCCCTCCACTTT.

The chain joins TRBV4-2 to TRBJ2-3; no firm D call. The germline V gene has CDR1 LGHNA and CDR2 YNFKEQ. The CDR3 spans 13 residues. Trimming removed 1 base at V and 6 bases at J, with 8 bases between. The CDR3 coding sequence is TGTGCCAGCAGCCAAGGTCGGTCGGATACGCAGTATTTT. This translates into CASSQGRSDTQYF.

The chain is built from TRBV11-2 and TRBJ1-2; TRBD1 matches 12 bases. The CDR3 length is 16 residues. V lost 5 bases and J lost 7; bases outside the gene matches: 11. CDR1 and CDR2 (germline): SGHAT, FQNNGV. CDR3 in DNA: TGTGCCAGCAGCCTTGCTTCCGGGACAGGGGGCCTTGGCTACACCTTC. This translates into CASSLASGTGGLGYTF.

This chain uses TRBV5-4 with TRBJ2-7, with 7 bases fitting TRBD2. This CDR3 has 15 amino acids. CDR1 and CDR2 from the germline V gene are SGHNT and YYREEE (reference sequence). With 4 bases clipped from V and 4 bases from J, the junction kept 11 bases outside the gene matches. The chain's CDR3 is CASSPTRGVGYEQYF. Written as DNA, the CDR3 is TGTGCCAGCAGCCCGACACGGGGGGTGGGATACGAGCAGTACTTC.

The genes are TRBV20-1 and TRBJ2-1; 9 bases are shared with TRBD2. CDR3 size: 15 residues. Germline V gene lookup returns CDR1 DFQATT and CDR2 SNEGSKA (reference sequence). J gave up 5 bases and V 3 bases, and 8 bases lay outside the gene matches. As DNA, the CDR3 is TGCAGTGCTAGTAGCGGGACTAGCCTTGACAATGAGCAGTTCTTC. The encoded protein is CSASSGTSLDNEQFF.

The CDR3 sequence is CATSRDGREYNEQFF. The CDR3 nucleotides are TGTGCCACCAGCAGAGACGGACGGGAGTACAATGAGCAGTTCTTC. The chain carries TRBV15 and TRBJ2-1; tentative D call: TRBD2 (6 bases). The CDR3 has 15 amino acids. Trimming stripped 0 bases from V and 4 bases from J, with 10 bases between. Germline values: CDR1 LNHNV, CDR2 YYDKDF (reference sequence). The full variable domain, in which reference TRBV15 and TRBJ2-1 provide the parts outside the CDR3, is DAMVIQNPRYQVTQFGKPVTLSCSQTLNHNVMYWYQQKSSQAPKLLFHYYDKDFNNEADTPDNFQSRRPNTSFCFLDIRSPGLGDTAMYLCATSRDGREYNEQFFGPGTRLTVL.